This TCR beta chain is drawn from a study of T cell repertoires in cytomegalovirus infection. Findings and limits, study-wide: The cumulative frequency of public TCR beta families distinguished individuals who carried CMV together with the relevant HLA.

Concerning this clonotype itself: Its antigen is still unknown.

A single record per CDR3 protein comes from TCRdb applying MiXCR to the reads. The table lists some 700,000 distinct CDR3 sequences, 35% to 45% of them singletons. This CDR3 comprises 18 residues. V was clipped by 2 bases and J by 0 bases; unmatched bases: 12. Germline V gene lookup returns CDR1 DFQATT and CDR2 SNEGSKA (reference sequence). Sample: PBMCs. The TCR originated in a human donor in good health (CMV status not recorded). Some clones in this sample may be carry-over from other donors' samples. The chain is built from TRBV20-1 and TRBJ2-7; TRBD2 matches 11 bases. The CDR3 spells CSARSASGGLSSSYEQYF. The CDR3 DNA reads TGCAGTGCTAGATCTGCTAGCGGGGGGCTCTCAAGCTCCTACGAGCAGTACTTC.